One sample yielded the 23 T cell receptor beta chains listed below, sequenced in a study of neoadjuvant nivolumab and ipilimumab in lung cancer. Assay used: immunoSEQ multiplex PCR; TCRdb lists only in-frame clones, some missing. The sample carries tens of thousands of clones, approximately 84% recorded once. Source: peripheral blood, taken before neoadjuvant nivolumab, alone or with ipilimumab. These receptor sequences come from an adult with non-small cell lung cancer.

V and J are TRBV18 and TRBJ1-6, with D possibly being TRBD1 (6 bases). Germline-derived CDR1 and CDR2 are KGHSH and LQKENI. CDR3 length equals 14 residues. V gave up 2 bases and J gave up 8 bases, with 10 bases separating them. The CDR3 is CASSPSGGHSPLHF. For the CDR3, the DNA is TGTGCCAGCTCACCATCGGGGGGCCATTCACCCCTCCACTTT. Variable domain in full (rest from reference TRBV18 and TRBJ1-6): NAGVMQNPRHLVRRRGQEARLRCSPMKGHSHVYWYRQLPEEGLKFMVYLQKENIIDESGMPKERFSAEFPKEGPSILRIQQVVRGDSAAYFCASSPSGGHSPLHFGNGTRLTVT.

V gene TRBV9 combines with J gene TRBJ1-1; D remains ambiguous. The V end was cut by 5 bases, the J end by 1 base, with 6 bases between. In germline, CDR1 is SGDLS, CDR2 YYNGEE. The CDR3 is 12 residues long. Here the CDR3 DNA reads TGTGCCAGCAGACAACCGAACACTGAAGCTTTCTTT. Protein product: CASRQPNTEAFF. Together with reference TRBV9 and TRBJ1-1, the CDR3 gives the full variable domain: DSGVTQTPKHLITATGQRVTLRCSPRSGDLSVYWYQQSLDQGLQFLIQYYNGEERAKGNILERFSAQQFPDLHSELNLSSLELGDSALYFCASRQPNTEAFFGQGTRLTVV.

The chain carries TRBV6-1 and TRBJ1-5, with D possibly matching TRBD1 (6 bases). CDR3 length: 13 amino acids. The germline CDR1 and CDR2 sequences are MNHNS and SASEGT. V gave up 3 bases and J gave up 7 bases, with 10 bases separating them. CDR3 amino acids: CASSEGAGQPQHF. The CDR3 nucleotides read TGTGCCAGCAGTGAGGGGGCGGGGCAGCCCCAGCATTTT.

This rearrangement joins TRBV5-4 to TRBJ2-2; TRBD1 matches 7 bases. CDR1 is SGHNT, CDR2 YYREEE, per germline (reference sequence). The CDR3 has 15 amino acids. V dropped 4 bases and J dropped 1; count of bases not matched to a gene: 4. CDR3 coding DNA: TGTGCCAGCAGCGGGACAGACCAGAACACCGGGGAGCTGTTTTTT. Translated: CASSGTDQNTGELFF. The full variable domain, completed using reference TRBV5-4 and TRBJ2-2, is ETGVTQSPTHLIKTRGQQVTLRCSSQSGHNTVSWYQQALGQGPQFIFQYYREEENGRGNFPPRFSGLQFPNYSSELNVNALELDDSALYLCASSGTDQNTGELFFGEGSRLTVL.

The chain carries TRBV6-4 and TRBJ2-3, with 10 bases matching TRBD1. V shed 2 bases, J shed 4 bases, and the junction held 0 bases outside the gene matches. Germline CDR1 is MRHNA and CDR2 is SNTAGT. The length of the CDR3 is 14 residues. The CDR3, as DNA: TGTGCCAGCAGTGACGGACAGGGGGCAGATACGCAGTATTTT. Protein: CASSDGQGADTQYF.

V gene TRBV27 combines with J gene TRBJ1-4; 9 bases line up with TRBD1. The CDR3 is 14 residues long. After removal of 5 bases from V and 6 bases from J, the junction contained 4 bases not matched to a gene. The germline CDR1 and CDR2 sequences are MNHEY and SMNVEV (reference sequence). The CDR3 loop reads CASSMTGGYEKLFF. The CDR3 DNA sequence: TGTGCCAGCAGTATGACAGGGGGATATGAAAAACTGTTTTTT.

The J gene is TRBJ2-2, the V gene TRBV9, with 9 positions matching TRBD2. The length of the CDR3 is 18 residues. J gave up 1 base and V 3 bases, and 10 bases lay outside the gene matches. CDR1 and CDR2 from the germline V gene are SGDLS and YYNGEE. CDR3 protein: CASSAQFGLARNTGELFF. The CDR3 bases are TGTGCCAGCAGCGCACAGTTCGGACTAGCGCGGAACACCGGGGAGCTGTTTTTT.

The chain joins TRBV7-7 to TRBJ1-3; the match to TRBD1 covers 10 bases. The V segment lost 3 bases and the J segment 8 bases; nucleotides outside the gene matches: 10. This CDR3 region has 16 residues. In germline, CDR1 is SSHAT, CDR2 FNYEAQ (reference sequence). The CDR3 spells CASSLGSGTGEDTIYF. The CDR3, as DNA: TGTGCCAGCAGCTTGGGATCCGGGACAGGGGAAGACACCATATATTTT.

The chain joins TRBV19 to TRBJ1-6, with D possibly TRBD1 on 6 matching bases. V lost 8 bases to trimming and J lost 11 bases, with 19 bases between them. This CDR3 has 14 amino acids. CDR1 is LNHDA, CDR2 SQIVND, per germline (reference sequence). Here the CDR3 DNA reads TGTGCCAGTTCCTGGGGGGACAATCGGGCACCCCTCCACTTT. Translated, it gives CASSWGDNRAPLHF.

This chain joins TRBV7-7 and TRBJ2-3; 8 bases are a match to TRBD1. Per the germline V gene, CDR1 is SSHAT and CDR2 is FNYEAQ (reference sequence). V dropped 1 base and J dropped 6; count of bases not matched to a gene: 3. The length of the CDR3 is 14 residues. CDR3 sequence: CASSLGTGLDTQYF. As DNA, the CDR3 is TGTGCCAGCAGCTTAGGGACAGGGCTTGATACGCAGTATTTT.

This rearrangement joins TRBV10-3 to TRBJ2-3; TRBD1 agrees at 10 bases. The V and J ends lost 2 bases and 8 bases, in that order; junction bases with no gene match: 10. CDR1 is ENHRY and CDR2 is SYGVKD in the germline V gene. This CDR3 has 16 residues. The CDR3 here is CAISEGTGDGLGTQYF. CDR3 in DNA: TGTGCCATCAGTGAGGGGACAGGGGACGGTTTGGGTACGCAGTATTTT.

The sample holds a few counts of this clone. The V call is TRBV5-1, the J call TRBJ2-7; D might be TRBD1 (6 bases). The germline gives CDR1 SGHRS, CDR2 YFSETQ. The CDR3 totals 13 residues. Trimming pared 1 base from V and 3 bases from J, leaving 8 bases between. CDR3 in amino acids: CASSLIGGYEQYF. Written as DNA, the CDR3 is TGCGCCAGCAGCTTGATAGGGGGCTACGAGCAGTACTTC.

The chain couples TRBV7-3 to TRBJ2-1, with 11 bases that match TRBD2. The germline V gene has CDR1 SGHTA and CDR2 FQGTGA. The V and J ends lost 6 bases and 4 bases, in that order; junction bases with no gene match: 8. CDR3 length: 16 residues. The CDR3 sequence is CASSQFSGGEYNEQFF. In DNA, the CDR3 is TGTGCCAGCAGTCAATTTAGCGGGGGGGAGTACAATGAGCAGTTCTTC.

The chain couples TRBV5-6 to TRBJ1-1; D may be TRBD1 (5 bases). The length of the CDR3 is 12 residues. Trimming cost V 1 base and J 10 bases, with 11 bases left between them. Germline V lookup: CDR1 SGHDT, CDR2 YYEEEE. The CDR3 reads CASSLPGTPAFF. The CDR3 nucleotides read TGTGCCAGCAGCTTGCCAGGGACTCCAGCTTTCTTT.

This clone was counted between two and nine times. J is TRBJ1-1 and V is TRBV5-8; 7 bases agree with TRBD1. This CDR3 spans 16 amino acids. Germline assignment: CDR1 SGHTS and CDR2 YDEGEE. With V trimmed by 4 bases and J by 0 bases, 9 bases remained unmatched. This CDR3 is CASSRIIGQVNTEAFF. For the CDR3, the DNA is TGTGCCAGCAGCCGGATTATAGGACAGGTGAACACTGAAGCTTTCTTT.

This chain joins TRBV5-5 and TRBJ2-1; D is unresolved. CDR1 is SGHKS, CDR2 YYEKEE, per germline (reference sequence). The V end lost 1 base, the J end lost 3 bases, and 11 bases lay between the germline ends. The CDR3 spans 15 residues. The CDR3 DNA is TGTGCCAGCAGCTTGTACAGATCTATCTACAATGAGCAGTTCTTC. Translated: CASSLYRSIYNEQFF.

The CDR3 here is CASSLGDWLITDTQYF. The CDR3 DNA is TGTGCCAGCAGCTTAGGGGACTGGCTAATCACAGATACGCAGTATTTT. The chain couples TRBV11-1 to TRBJ2-3, with TRBD2 as a possible D gene (6 bases). The ends were cut back, 1 base at V and 2 bases at J, with 13 bases in the middle. Germline CDR1 is SGHAT and CDR2 is FQDESV (reference sequence). There are 16 residues in the CDR3.

This clone was recorded only once. V gene TRBV2 combines with J gene TRBJ2-2, with 13 bases identical to TRBD2. The germline gives CDR1 SNHLY, CDR2 FYNNEI. The CDR3 length is 18 residues. V dropped 7 bases and J dropped 0; count of bases not matched to a gene: 8. The CDR3 protein is CASTSFGLAGANTGELFF. The CDR3 DNA follows: TGTGCCAGCACCTCTTTCGGACTAGCGGGAGCGAACACCGGGGAGCTGTTTTTT.

The CDR3 coding sequence is TGTGCCAGCAGCTTAGCACAGGGGGCGGGGTACGAGCAGTACTTC. Its translation is CASSLAQGAGYEQYF. The gene calls are TRBV7-2 and TRBJ2-7; 9 bases fit TRBD1. The CDR3 sequence is 15 residues long. With 0 bases clipped from V and 4 bases from J, the junction kept 4 bases outside the gene matches. Germline V gives CDR1 SGHTA, CDR2 FQGNSA.

The chain links TRBV5-1 to TRBJ2-3, with 12 bases matching TRBD2. V was clipped by 6 bases and J by 3 bases; unmatched bases: 8. There are 16 residues in the CDR3. Germline V gives CDR1 SGHRS, CDR2 YFSETQ. In nucleotides, the CDR3 is TGCGCCAGCACCCTACGCGGACTAGCGGGGACAGATACGCAGTATTTT. This sequence encodes CASTLRGLAGTDTQYF.

The chain joins TRBV7-9 to TRBJ1-1; tentatively, D is TRBD1 (5 bases). CDR3 length: 13 amino acids. V gave up 3 bases and J gave up 0 bases, with 5 bases separating them. The germline V gene encodes CDR1 SEHNR and CDR2 FQNEAQ (reference sequence). The DNA for the CDR3 is TGTGCCAGCAGCTTGGACATGAACACTGAAGCTTTCTTT. This translates into CASSLDMNTEAFF.

DNA for the CDR3: TGTGCCAGCAGCAAGACCGGGACAGGGGGCGCAGATACGCAGTATTTT. Encoded protein: CASSKTGTGGADTQYF. The genes are TRBV7-6 and TRBJ2-3; 12 nucleotides align to TRBD1. The CDR3 length is 16 residues. Trimming cost V 5 bases and J 4 bases; bases outside gene matches: 7. Germline CDR1 SGHVS, CDR2 FNYEAQ.

J is TRBJ2-1 and V is TRBV4-1; weak D call: TRBD2 (6 bases). Trimming pared 1 base from V and 14 bases from J, leaving 12 bases between. The CDR3 has 12 amino acids. Looked up from germline, CDR1 is MGHRA and CDR2 is YSYEKL. This chain's CDR3 is CASSQGGGEEFF. The CDR3 DNA sequence: TGCGCCAGCAGCCAAGGTGGAGGGGAGGAGTTCTTC.